The 31 T cell receptor beta chains listed next were all sequenced from one sample in a study of PD-L1 blockade in urothelial cancer. Data came from immunoSEQ multiplex PCR; TCRdb stores just in-frame clones and leaves some out. Of 75,000 to 95,000 clones listed, 85% to 95% were seen once; the top ten hold around a tenth. The source was PBMCs, collected around atezolizumab (anti-PD-L1) treatment. The receptors come from a man aged 60 to 75 with urothelial cancer.

The chain joins TRBV11-3 to TRBJ2-7, with unresolved D. The germline V gene encodes CDR1 SGHNT and CDR2 YENEEA. V lost 3 bases, J lost 5 bases, and 11 bases lay in between. This CDR3 region has 13 residues. The CDR3 loop is CASSFSPGNEQYF. CDR3 bases: TGTGCCAGCAGCTTTTCCCCCGGTAACGAGCAGTACTTC. Full variable domain (remainder filled in from reference TRBV11-3 and TRBJ2-7): EAGVVQSPRYKIIEKKQPVAFWCNPISGHNTLYWYLQNLGQGPELLIRYENEEAVDDSQLPKDRFSAERLKGVDSTLKIQPAELGDSAVYLCASSFSPGNEQYFGPGTRLTVT.

The chain uses TRBV9 and TRBJ2-3; 7 nucleotides agree with TRBD2. There are 14 residues in the CDR3. Germline V lookup: CDR1 SGDLS, CDR2 YYNGEE. V lost 4 bases to trimming and J lost 3 bases; unmatched junction nucleotides: 5. The CDR3 DNA reads TGTGCCAGCAGCTCGACTAGCAGAACAGATACGCAGTATTTT. Translation gives CASSSTSRTDTQYF.

The chain combines TRBV7-2 with TRBJ1-4; 9 bases align to TRBD1. J was trimmed by 8 bases and V by 4 bases; bases with no gene match: 8. Germline CDR1 SGHTA, CDR2 FQGNSA. The CDR3 covers 15 residues. CDR3 coding DNA: TGTGCCAGCAGCTCAGCGGGGACAGGGAGGGAAAAACTGTTTTTT. This sequence encodes CASSSAGTGREKLFF.

The chain has TRBV1 and TRBJ2-1; the D call in the table, TRBD2, was not verified against the DNA. TRBV1 is termed a pseudogene. The CDR3 has 15 residues. CDR3 region: CTSSQAKASGHEQFF. The CDR3 region has the DNA TGCACCAGCAGCCAAGCGAAGGCTAGCGGGCATGAGCAGTTCTTC.

The chain couples TRBV29-1 to TRBJ2-1; D gene uncertain. The CDR3 is 12 amino acids. Trimming stripped 3 bases from V and 3 bases from J, with 6 bases between. Germline CDR1 and CDR2: SQVTM and ANQGSEA. CDR3 sequence (DNA): TGCAGCGTTGAGTCCGGCTACAATGAGCAGTTCTTC. Translated: CSVESGYNEQFF.

The rearrangement uses TRBV9 and TRBJ2-7, with D possibly matching TRBD1 (6 bases). With 0 bases removed from V and 3 bases from J, the gap between germline ends came to 10 bases. Germline CDR1 SGDLS, CDR2 YYNGEE. This CDR3 contains 14 residues. CDR3 region: CASSVEQGFYEQYF. CDR3 sequence (DNA): TGTGCCAGCAGCGTAGAGCAGGGGTTCTACGAGCAGTACTTC.

The genes are TRBV5-1 and TRBJ1-2; 8 bases match TRBD1. The CDR3 contains 13 residues. CDR1 SGHRS and CDR2 YFSETQ come from the germline V gene. Losses at the gene ends were 3 bases for V and 3 bases for J; bases not matched to a gene: 1. The CDR3 DNA sequence: TGCGCCAGCAGCTCGACAGGGGACTATGGCTACACCTTC. Protein product: CASSSTGDYGYTF.

The chain has TRBV5-1 and TRBJ2-3; 9 positions match TRBD2. Germline CDR1 reads SGHRS; CDR2 reads YFSETQ. V gave up 0 bases and J gave up 5 bases; unmatched junction bases: 4. CDR3 size: 15 residues. The CDR3 DNA reads as TGCGCCAGCAGCTTGGGCGGGGGGGCCATAGATACGCAGTATTTT. It translates to CASSLGGGAIDTQYF. Combining the CDR3 with reference TRBV5-1 and TRBJ2-3 gives the whole variable domain KAGVTQTPRYLIKTRGQQVTLSCSPISGHRSVSWYQQTPGQGLQFLFEYFSETQRNKGNFPGRFSGRQFSNSRSEMNVSTLELGDSALYLCASSLGGGAIDTQYFGPGTRLTVL.

V is TRBV2 and J is TRBJ2-2, with unresolved D. V lost 2 bases and J 8 bases, leaving 9 bases between the germline ends. This CDR3 contains 13 residues. Germline V gives CDR1 SNHLY, CDR2 FYNNEI. CDR3 loop: CASSENAGGELFF. The DNA of the CDR3 is TGTGCCAGCAGTGAAAACGCCGGGGGGGAGCTGTTTTTT.

The rearrangement joins TRBV27 to TRBJ2-3, with a tentative D call TRBD2 (6 bases). The length of the CDR3 is 15 residues. The V end lost 6 bases, the J end lost 2 bases, and 15 bases lay between the germline ends. Germline lookup yields CDR1 MNHEY and CDR2 SMNVEV (reference sequence). The CDR3 DNA follows: TGTGCCAGCAGACGGCGAGCGGGCCCCACAGATACGCAGTATTTT. This translates into CASRRRAGPTDTQYF.

The chain employs TRBV29-1 and TRBJ1-5; 10 nucleotides align to TRBD1. The CDR3 runs to 12 residues. The germline CDR1 and CDR2 sequences are SQVTM and ANQGSEA. Trimming took 4 bases from V and 6 from J; bases not matched to a gene: 0. CDR3 residues: CSVGDRGQPQHF. DNA of the CDR3: TGCAGCGTTGGGGACAGGGGTCAGCCCCAGCATTTT.

This chain connects TRBV13 to TRBJ2-5, with TRBD2 matching 7 bases. The V and J ends lost 6 bases and 2 bases, in that order; junction bases with no gene match: 3. Germline V CDR1 and CDR2: PRHDT, FYEKMQ (reference sequence). CDR3 length: 13 amino acids. CDR3 sequence reads: CASSSSGQETQYF. CDR3 coding DNA: TGTGCCAGCAGTTCTAGCGGTCAAGAGACCCAGTACTTC.

The chain links TRBV7-2 to TRBJ2-1, with TRBD2 matching 7 bases. The germline V gene encodes CDR1 SGHTA and CDR2 FQGNSA. J was trimmed by 9 bases and V by 2 bases; bases with no gene match: 22. The CDR3 spans 19 residues. The CDR3 spells CASSLRGEGRGRLSGEQFF. The CDR3 coding sequence is TGTGCCAGCAGCTTAAGGGGAGAAGGGCGGGGGAGGCTCTCAGGTGAGCAGTTCTTC.

This rearrangement joins TRBV5-5 to TRBJ1-1; D is uncertain. The ends were cut back, 2 bases at V and 1 base at J, with 9 bases in the middle. The CDR3 is 14 residues long. CDR1 and CDR2 from the germline V gene are SGHKS and YYEKEE (reference sequence). The CDR3 sequence is CASSFSTGNTEAFF. The CDR3 region has the DNA TGTGCCAGCAGCTTCTCGACTGGGAACACTGAAGCTTTCTTT. Based on the CDR3 plus reference TRBV5-5 and TRBJ1-1, the full variable domain is DAGVTQSPTHLIKTRGQQVTLRCSPISGHKSVSWYQQVLGQGPQFIFQYYEKEERGRGNFPDRFSARQFPNYSSELNVNALLLGDSALYLCASSFSTGNTEAFFGQGTRLTVV.

This chain uses TRBV13 with TRBJ1-3, with D possibly TRBD1 on 6 matching bases. The germline CDR1 and CDR2 sequences are PRHDT and FYEKMQ (reference sequence). The V end lost 5 bases, the J end lost 8 bases, and 22 bases lay between the germline ends. The CDR3 consists of 16 residues. The CDR3 DNA reads as TGTGCCAGCAGCCACAGTCTAAAAGGACAGCCGGACACCATATATTTT. It yields the protein CASSHSLKGQPDTIYF.

The CDR3 sequence is CASSGTGGNSPLHF. Written as DNA, the CDR3 is TGTGCCAGTAGTGGGACAGGTGGGAATTCACCCCTCCACTTT. This chain connects TRBV19 to TRBJ1-6; 8 bases are shared with TRBD1. J gave up 7 bases and V 5 bases, and 4 bases lay outside the gene matches. In germline, CDR1 is LNHDA, CDR2 SQIVND (reference sequence). The CDR3 loop spans 14 amino acids.

V usage is TRBV2 and J usage is TRBJ2-5, with D tentatively TRBD2 (6 bases). The V end was cut by 6 bases, the J end by 3 bases, with 14 bases between. Germline V gives CDR1 SNHLY, CDR2 FYNNEI. This CDR3 comprises 14 residues. CDR3 protein: CASRKTRNEETQYF. The CDR3, as DNA: TGTGCCAGCAGGAAGACTAGGAACGAAGAGACCCAGTACTTC.

The chain joins TRBV15 to TRBJ1-1; D gene unclear. The length of the CDR3 is 12 residues. CDR1 is LNHNV and CDR2 is YYDKDF in the germline V gene (reference sequence). Trimming pared 3 bases from V and 9 bases from J, leaving 11 bases between. CDR3 nucleotide sequence: TGTGCCACCAGCAGTACGAGGGAACAAGCTTTCTTT. Protein product: CATSSTREQAFF.

This chain uses TRBV9 with TRBJ2-1; 10 bases match TRBD2. The CDR3 has 14 residues. Germline CDR1 SGDLS, CDR2 YYNGEE. V lost 4 bases and J lost 8; bases outside the gene matches: 6. CDR3 nucleotide sequence: TGTGCCAGCAGCCCTAGCGGGAGCGCCTATGAGCAGTTCTTC. Protein product: CASSPSGSAYEQFF.

The V gene is TRBV5-8, the J gene TRBJ2-6; D possibly corresponds to TRBD1 (5 bases). The V and J ends lost 4 bases and 0 bases respectively, with 11 bases between them. This CDR3 is 16 amino acids long. Germline CDR1 and CDR2: SGHTS and YDEGEE. The CDR3 loop is CASSVTGHSGANVLTF. The CDR3 nucleotides read TGTGCCAGCAGCGTCACAGGACACTCTGGGGCCAACGTCCTGACTTTC. Full variable domain (rest looked up from reference TRBV5-8 and TRBJ2-6): EAGVTQSPTHLIKTRGQQATLRCSPISGHTSVYWYQQALGLGLQFLLWYDEGEERNRGNFPPRFSGRQFPNYSSELNVNALELEDSALYLCASSVTGHSGANVLTFGAGSRLTVL.

The J gene is TRBJ1-6, the V gene TRBV7-2, with D possibly TRBD1 on 6 matching bases. The CDR3 totals 15 residues. CDR1 and CDR2 (germline): SGHTA, FQGNSA. V shed 1 base and J shed 5 bases, with 9 bases lying between them. The CDR3 DNA is TGTGCCAGCAGCTTAGTACAGGGTAATAATTCACCCCTCCACTTT. Amino acids: CASSLVQGNNSPLHF.

The CDR3 is CASSGTSGESPGELFF. CDR3 sequence (DNA): TGTGCCAGTAGCGGGACTAGCGGAGAATCTCCCGGGGAGCTGTTTTTT. The V gene is TRBV19, the J gene TRBJ2-2, with 11 positions matching TRBD2. The V segment lost 6 bases and the J segment 6 bases; nucleotides outside the gene matches: 9. The CDR3 loop spans 16 amino acids. CDR1 LNHDA and CDR2 SQIVND come from the germline V gene (reference sequence).

V usage is TRBV30 and J usage is TRBJ2-1; perhaps TRBD2 as D (5 bases). The germline V gene has CDR1 GTSNPN and CDR2 SVGIG (reference sequence). The length of the CDR3 is 14 residues. V lost 1 base and J lost 7, with 14 bases in between. The CDR3 loop is CAWSGLLDRNEQFF. The CDR3 DNA sequence: TGTGCCTGGAGTGGACTATTAGATAGGAATGAGCAGTTCTTC.

The J gene is TRBJ1-6, the V gene TRBV30; TRBD1 might be the D (6 bases). The CDR3 runs 15 residues. The V and J ends lost 2 bases and 4 bases respectively, with 12 bases between them. CDR1 and CDR2 from the germline V gene are GTSNPN and SVGIG (reference sequence). DNA for the CDR3: TGTGCCTGGAGTCTCAAGAGGGGGTATAATTCACCCCTCCACTTT. It is translated as CAWSLKRGYNSPLHF.

This rearrangement joins TRBV9 to TRBJ2-3, with TRBD2 matching 13 bases. From germline, CDR1 is SGDLS and CDR2 YYNGEE. This CDR3 has 16 residues. With 4 bases clipped from V and 5 bases from J, the junction kept 7 bases outside the gene matches. In nucleotides, the CDR3 is TGTGCCAGCAGCCCCCGAAGGACTAGCGGGGGAGATACGCAGTATTTT. Translation gives CASSPRRTSGGDTQYF.

The rearrangement links TRBV19 to TRBJ1-6; no firm D call. V lost 7 bases to trimming and J lost 5 bases, with 9 bases between them. This CDR3 region has 13 residues. Germline V lookup: CDR1 LNHDA, CDR2 SQIVND (reference sequence). CDR3 nucleotide sequence: TGTGCCAGTACCCCACAGCATAATTCACCCCTCCACTTT. It codes for CASTPQHNSPLHF.

This chain uses TRBV29-1 with TRBJ2-4; D not certain. Germline CDR1 SQVTM, CDR2 ANQGSEA. Trimming pared 2 bases from V and 9 bases from J, leaving 11 bases between. The CDR3 runs 12 residues. The CDR3 DNA reads TGCAGCGTTGAAACCCAGGCATCCATTCAGTACTTC. This gives the protein CSVETQASIQYF. Full variable domain (outside the CDR3, taken from reference TRBV29-1 and TRBJ2-4): SAVISQKPSRDICQRGTSLTIQCQVDSQVTMMFWYRQQPGQSLTLIATANQGSEATYESGFVIDKFPISRPNLTFSTLTVSNMSPEDSSIYLCSVETQASIQYFGAGTRLSVL.

The rearrangement uses TRBV9 and TRBJ1-1; 9 bases are shared with TRBD1. V shed 2 bases, J shed 1 base, and the junction held 6 bases outside the gene matches. The germline V gene has CDR1 SGDLS and CDR2 YYNGEE. The CDR3 totals 16 residues. The CDR3 here is CASSVSPGQGNTEAFF. The CDR3 nucleotides are TGTGCCAGCAGCGTGTCTCCGGGACAGGGGAACACTGAAGCTTTCTTT.

The V call is TRBV6-5, the J call TRBJ2-5; 12 bases agree with TRBD2. The V and J ends lost 6 bases and 4 bases, in that order; junction bases with no gene match: 6. Germline values: CDR1 MNHEY, CDR2 SVGAGI. This CDR3 contains 15 residues. CDR3 protein: CASSRLAGDGETQYF. In DNA, the CDR3 is TGTGCCAGCAGCAGACTAGCGGGAGATGGAGAGACCCAGTACTTC.

V is TRBV2 and J is TRBJ2-5; 16 positions match TRBD2. The CDR3 runs to 16 residues. Losses at the gene ends were 6 bases for V and 3 bases for J; bases not matched to a gene: 4. Germline loops: CDR1 SNHLY, CDR2 FYNNEI. The CDR3 reads CASSGGLAGGKETQYF. The CDR3 DNA sequence: TGTGCCAGCAGCGGGGGACTAGCGGGGGGGAAAGAGACCCAGTACTTC.

The rearrangement links TRBV28 to TRBJ2-7; 8 bases align to TRBD2. Trimming took 4 bases from V and 3 from J; bases not matched to a gene: 8. Germline V gene data show CDR1 as MDHEN and CDR2 as SYDVKM. CDR3 size: 15 residues. Here the CDR3 DNA reads TGTGCCAGCAGTTCTTTAGGACTAGCCCTCTACGAGCAGTACTTC. Protein sequence: CASSSLGLALYEQYF.